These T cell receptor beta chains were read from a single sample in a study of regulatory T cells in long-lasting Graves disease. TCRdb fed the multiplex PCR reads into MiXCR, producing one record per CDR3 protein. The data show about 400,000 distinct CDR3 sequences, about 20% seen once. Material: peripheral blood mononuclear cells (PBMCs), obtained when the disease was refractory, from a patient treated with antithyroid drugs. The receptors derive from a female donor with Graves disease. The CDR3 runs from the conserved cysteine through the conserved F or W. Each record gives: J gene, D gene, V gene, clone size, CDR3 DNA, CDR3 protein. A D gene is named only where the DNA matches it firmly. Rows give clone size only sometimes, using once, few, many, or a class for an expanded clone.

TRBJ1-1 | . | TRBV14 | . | TGTGCCAGCAGCCGGGGAAACCTCGGAGCTTTCTTT | CASSRGNLGAFF
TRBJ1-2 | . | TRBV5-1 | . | TGCGCCAGCAGTCCCAGGGTTGGGGCTAACTATGGCTACACCTTC | CASSPRVGANYGYTF
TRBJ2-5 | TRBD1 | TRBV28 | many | TGTGCCAGCACGACAGGGGTTGGTGTAAAGACCCAGTACTTC | CASTTGVGVKTQYF
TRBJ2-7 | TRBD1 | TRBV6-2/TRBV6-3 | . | TGTGCCAGCAGTTACGCCGGGACAGGGCTCTACGAGCAGTACTTC | CASSYAGTGLYEQYF
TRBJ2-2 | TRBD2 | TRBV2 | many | TGTGCCAGCAGTGAAACTAGCGGAGTATGGTCCGGGGAGCTGTTTTTT | CASSETSGVWSGELFF
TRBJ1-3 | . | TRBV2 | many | TGTGCCAGCAGTGAGAGCAGAACAGTAGGAAACACCATATATTTT | CASSESRTVGNTIYF
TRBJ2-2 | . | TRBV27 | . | TGTGCCAGCAGTTTATTCTCCTCCGGGGCCCAGGGGAGGGCCGGGGAGCTGTTTTTT | CASSLFSSGAQGRAGELFF
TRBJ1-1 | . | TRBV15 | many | TGTGCCACCAGCAGAGTAACAGGGTCGAGCACTGAAGCTTTCTTT | CATSRVTGSSTEAFF
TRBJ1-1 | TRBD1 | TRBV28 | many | TGTGCCAGCAGTACCCCGACAGGGCTCCCCGAAGCTTTCTTT | CASSTPTGLPEAFF
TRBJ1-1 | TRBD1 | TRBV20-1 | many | TGCAGTGCTCCAGGGACAGGGCCTACCTCAGCTTTCTTT | CSAPGTGPTSAFF
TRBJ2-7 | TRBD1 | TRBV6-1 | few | TGTGCCAGCGGCCAAGACCACAGGGGGAGTGAGCAGTACTTC | CASGQDHRGSEQYF
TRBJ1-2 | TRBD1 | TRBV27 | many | TGTGCCAGCAGTATAACAGGGGCTGCTGGTGGCTACACCTTC | CASSITGAAGGYTF
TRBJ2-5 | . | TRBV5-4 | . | TGTGCCAGCAGCTTGGATTTGACAAGTAAAGAGACCCAGTACTTC | CASSLDLTSKETQYF
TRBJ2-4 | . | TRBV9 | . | TGTGCCAGCAGCGTGACGGGGGGCTCCAAAAACATTCAGTACTTC | CASSVTGGSKNIQYF
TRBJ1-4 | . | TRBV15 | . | TGTGCCACCAGCGGAGGAGAAGCGGGCGGCGAAAAACTGTTTTTT | CATSGGEAGGEKLFF
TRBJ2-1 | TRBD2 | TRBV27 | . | TGTGCCACTTCGCGGACTAGAGGGAGTGAGCAGTTCTTC | CATSRTRGSEQFF
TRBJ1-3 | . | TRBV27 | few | TGTGCCAGCAGTTCCCCTCGGACTGGAAACACCATATATTTT | CASSSPRTGNTIYF
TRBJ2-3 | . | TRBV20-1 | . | TGCAGTGCTAGAGATCAGGGCCCCACAGATACGCAGTATTTT | CSARDQGPTDTQYF
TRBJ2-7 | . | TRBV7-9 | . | TGTGCCAGCAGCTCCGGGACGGACTACGAGCAGTACTTC | CASSSGTDYEQYF
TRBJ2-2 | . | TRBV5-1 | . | TGCGCCAGCAGCTTGGCCGCCTGGGACAAGGGGGAGCTGTTTTTT | CASSLAAWDKGELFF
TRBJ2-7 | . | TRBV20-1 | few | TGCAGTGGGGACTGGAACTACGAGCAGTACTTC | CSGDWNYEQYF
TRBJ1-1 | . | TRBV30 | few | TGTGCCTGGAGTGTATCAGGGGATGCGGCTTTCTTT | CAWSVSGDAAFF
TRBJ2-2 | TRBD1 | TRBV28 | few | TGTGCCAGCAGTTTAGAGGACAGGTTCTTCACCGGGGAGCTGTTTTTT | CASSLEDRFFTGELFF
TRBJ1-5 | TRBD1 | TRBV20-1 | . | TGCAGTGCTAGCTCGGCAGGGGGCTTTCAGCCCCAGCATTTT | CSASSAGGFQPQHF
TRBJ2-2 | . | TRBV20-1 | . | TGCAGTGCTAGTGTGGCAGGCAGGGACACCGGGGAGCTGTTTTTT | CSASVAGRDTGELFF
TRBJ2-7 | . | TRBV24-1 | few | TGTGCCACCACCCCCTTGATCCTTTGCTCCTACGAGCAGTACTTC | CATTPLILCSYEQYF
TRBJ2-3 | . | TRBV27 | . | TGTGCCAGCAGTTTAGACGAAGGCACAGATACGCAGTATTTT | CASSLDEGTDTQYF
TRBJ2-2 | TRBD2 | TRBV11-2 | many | TGTGCCAGCACCCTAGCGGGAGTTTACACCGGGGAGCTGTTTTTT | CASTLAGVYTGELFF
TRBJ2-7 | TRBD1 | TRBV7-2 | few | TGTGCCAGCCACCGGGACAGAGACTTC | CASHRDRDF
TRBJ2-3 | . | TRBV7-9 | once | TGTGCCAGCAGCTTAAAAGGACTTGATAGCACAGATACGCAGTATTTT | CASSLKGLDSTDTQYF
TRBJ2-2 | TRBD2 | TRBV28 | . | TGTGCCAGCAGTTTATCCAGCGGGAGGGTTGGCGGGGAGCTGTTTTTT | CASSLSSGRVGGELFF
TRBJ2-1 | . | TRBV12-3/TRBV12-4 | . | TGTGCCAGCAGTTTAAGAGCGACAGGCGATGAGCAGTTCTTC | CASSLRATGDEQFF
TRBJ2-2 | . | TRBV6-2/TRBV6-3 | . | TGTGCCAGCATCCAGAGGACCCTGTCCGGGGAGCTGTTTTTT | CASIQRTLSGELFF
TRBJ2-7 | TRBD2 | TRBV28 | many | TGTGCCAGCAGCCTAGGGACTAGCGGGAGGAGGTACGAGCAGTACTTC | CASSLGTSGRRYEQYF
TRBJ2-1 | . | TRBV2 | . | TGTGCCAGCAGTGTTGTGCAGGGGGGCAATGAGCAGTTCTTC | CASSVVQGGNEQFF
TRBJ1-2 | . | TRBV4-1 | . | TGCGCCAGCAGCCAAGAAGGGGCAGGGAAGACCTTC | CASSQEGAGKTF
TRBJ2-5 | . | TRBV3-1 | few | TGTGCCAGCAGCTCCGGCGGGGGCCGGGAGACCCAGCACTTC | CASSSGGGRETQHF
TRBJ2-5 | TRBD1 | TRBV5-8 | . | TGTGCCAGCAGCTATGGGACAGTAGTAAGAGAGACCCAGTACTTC | CASSYGTVVRETQYF
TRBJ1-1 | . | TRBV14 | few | TGTGCCAGCAGCCGCGTCGAGAAGAACACTGAAGCTTTCTTT | CASSRVEKNTEAFF
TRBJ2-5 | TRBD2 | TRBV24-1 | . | TGTGCCACCAGTGCCTTAGCGGGAGGATCGCAAGAGACCCAGTACTTC | CATSALAGGSQETQYF
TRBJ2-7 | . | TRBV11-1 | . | TGTGCCAGCAGCTTAGGTATGCACGGGACCTACGAGCAGTACTTC | CASSLGMHGTYEQYF
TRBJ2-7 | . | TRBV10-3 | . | TGTGCCATCAGTGAGCGTTCGGGGGATACCTACGAGCAGTACTTC | CAISERSGDTYEQYF
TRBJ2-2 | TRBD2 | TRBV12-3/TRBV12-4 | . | TGTGCCAGCAGTGAAAGCGGGAGGGCCACCGGGGAGCTGTTTTTT | CASSESGRATGELFF
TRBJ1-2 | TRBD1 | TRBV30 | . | TGTGCCTGGAGTTCCACAGGGGAAGGCTACACCTTC | CAWSSTGEGYTF
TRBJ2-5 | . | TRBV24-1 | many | TGTGCCACCAGTGATTGGACGACAGGTCCCATCGAGACCCAGTACTTC | CATSDWTTGPIETQYF
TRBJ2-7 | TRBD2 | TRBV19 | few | TGTGCCAGTAGTATGGGACTAGCGGGGGACTCCTACGAGCAGTACTTC | CASSMGLAGDSYEQYF
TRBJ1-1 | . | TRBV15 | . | TGTGCCACCAGCAGAGATTTGATGAACACTGAAGCTTTCTTT | CATSRDLMNTEAFF
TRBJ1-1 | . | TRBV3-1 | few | TGTGCCAGCAGCCAAGTCTCCTTAAACACAGGGTCAGCTTTCTTT | CASSQVSLNTGSAFF
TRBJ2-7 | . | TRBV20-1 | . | TGCAGTGCTAGAGAGCGCAAGGGCCCTTACGAGCAGTACTTC | CSARERKGPYEQYF
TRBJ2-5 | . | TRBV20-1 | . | TGCAGTGCCTTGATGTGGGGCAGGGGAGAGACCCAGTACTTC | CSALMWGRGETQYF
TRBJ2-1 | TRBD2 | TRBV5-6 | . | TGTGCCAGCACCCCGGGACTAGCGGTTATTGAGCAGTTCTTC | CASTPGLAVIEQFF
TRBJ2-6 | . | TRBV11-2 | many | TGTGCCAGCAGTCCCACTGGGGCCAACGTCCTGACTTTC | CASSPTGANVLTF
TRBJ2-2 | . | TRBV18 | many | TGTGCCAGCTCACCAGAGATCTACACCGGGGAGCTGTTTTTT | CASSPEIYTGELFF
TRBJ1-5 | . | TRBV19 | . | TGTGCCAGCGGGACTCCGACCGGGCCCCAGCATTTT | CASGTPTGPQHF
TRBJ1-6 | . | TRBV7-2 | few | TGTGCCAGCACCCCTCCGGGTGGCGGTTCACCCCTCCACTTT | CASTPPGGGSPLHF
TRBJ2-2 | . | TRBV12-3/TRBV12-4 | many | TGTGCCAGCAGTGACAGAGCGCACACCGGGGAGCTGTTTTTT | CASSDRAHTGELFF
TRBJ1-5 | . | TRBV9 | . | TGTGCCAGCAGCTCTGGGGCGGGGGCTGGTCAGCCCCAGCATTTT | CASSSGAGAGQPQHF
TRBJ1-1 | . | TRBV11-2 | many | TGTGCCAGCAGCTTCCTTACAAAAGACACTGAAGCTTTCTTT | CASSFLTKDTEAFF